These 19 T cell receptor beta chains were all obtained from the same sample, sequenced in a study of cytomegalovirus exposure and HLA in healthy donors. The PCR used 60 Vbeta and 13 Jbeta primers. Here immunoSEQ multiplex PCR was the method, and the copy in TCRdb shows in-frame clones only, minus some. The table shows a few hundred thousand clones, with about 82% occurring only once. The sample consisted of PBMCs. The origin of the receptors is a man younger than 45 in good health and CMV-seronegative.

V usage is TRBV4-3 and J usage is TRBJ2-7; 9 bases line up with TRBD1. With V trimmed by 0 bases and J by 1 base, 10 bases remained unmatched. Germline assignment: CDR1 LGHNA and CDR2 YSLEER. The CDR3 runs to 18 residues. Here the CDR3 reads CASSQDGGQGPRSYEQYF. Written as DNA, the CDR3 is TGCGCCAGCAGCCAAGATGGAGGACAGGGGCCCCGGTCCTACGAGCAGTACTTC.

The chain carries TRBV27 and TRBJ2-5, with D uncertain. The J call is uncertain, as TRBJ2-7 better fits the DNA end. Germline V CDR1 and CDR2: MNHEY, SMNVEV (reference sequence). The CDR3 is 13 amino acids. Written as DNA, the CDR3 is TGTGCCAGCAGTGATCTGGGCCCCTACGAGCAGTACTTC. Amino acids: CASSDLGPYEQYF.

V is TRBV2 and J is TRBJ2-2, with 9 bases aligning to TRBD2. With 10 bases clipped from V and 5 bases from J, the junction kept 8 bases outside the gene matches. This CDR3 is built from 14 residues. Germline loops: CDR1 SNHLY, CDR2 FYNNEI. The DNA of the CDR3 is TGTGCCATCCTGACTAGCGGTGTTACCGGGGAGCTGTTTTTT. This encodes CAILTSGVTGELFF.

V usage is TRBV7-9 and J usage is TRBJ2-3, with 12 bases that match TRBD1. Germline V gives CDR1 SEHNR, CDR2 FQNEAQ (reference sequence). This CDR3 spans 15 amino acids. V shed 6 bases and J 5 bases; nucleotides not matched to a gene: 6. The CDR3 region has the DNA TGTGCCAGCAGACCGGGACAGGGGGCTATAGATACGCAGTATTTT. Translated: CASRPGQGAIDTQYF.

This rearrangement joins TRBV4-1 to TRBJ1-6; D uncertain. The germline V gene has CDR1 MGHRA and CDR2 YSYEKL. The CDR3 is 15 residues long. Trimming cost V 1 base and J 11 bases, with 15 bases left between them. The CDR3 spells CASSQVGVPQAPLHF. For the CDR3, the DNA is TGCGCCAGCAGCCAAGTCGGTGTCCCTCAAGCACCCCTCCACTTT.

This sequence joins TRBV4-3 and TRBJ2-1, with 7 bases identical to TRBD1. The CDR3 extends over 16 amino acids. Looked up from germline, CDR1 is LGHNA and CDR2 is YSLEER. J lost 3 bases, V lost 1 base, and 6 bases had no gene match. The CDR3 sequence: CASSQGDRAVYNEQFF. The CDR3 bases are TGCGCCAGCAGCCAAGGAGACAGGGCGGTCTACAATGAGCAGTTCTTC.

The chain joins TRBV28 to TRBJ2-5; 7 bases align to TRBD1. After removal of 7 bases from V and 3 bases from J, the junction contained 8 bases not matched to a gene. The CDR3 is 14 amino acids. Germline assignment: CDR1 MDHEN and CDR2 SYDVKM. Written as DNA, the CDR3 is TGTGCCAGCACCCGAGGGGGCGGAGAAGAGACCCAGTACTTC. It encodes CASTRGGGEETQYF.

This clone was seen a single time. DNA for the CDR3: TGTGCCACCGGGACTAGTACCCCGATTGCCACAGATACGCAGTATTTT. This translates into CATGTSTPIATDTQYF. The rearrangement uses TRBV28 and TRBJ2-3; 8 bases map to TRBD2. This CDR3 comprises 16 residues. Germline values: CDR1 MDHEN, CDR2 SYDVKM. J lost 2 bases, V lost 10 bases, and 14 bases had no gene match.

This clone was recorded a few times. This sequence joins TRBV4-3 and TRBJ2-3, with TRBD1 matching 11 bases. The CDR3 totals 15 residues. Trimming cost V 6 bases and J 5 bases; bases outside gene matches: 7. Per the germline V gene, CDR1 is LGHNA and CDR2 is YSLEER. This CDR3 is CASREGTGGGDTQYF. CDR3 coding DNA: TGCGCCAGCAGGGAGGGGACAGGGGGAGGAGATACGCAGTATTTT.

The gene calls are TRBV5-4 and TRBJ2-1; weak D call: TRBD1 (6 bases). CDR1 is SGHNT and CDR2 is YYREEE in the germline V gene (reference sequence). Between the trimmed V and J ends, which lost 5 bases and 9 bases, there was a span of 15 bases. CDR3 length: 13 amino acids. The CDR3 region is CASRRTGSGEQFF. Here the CDR3 DNA reads TGTGCCAGCAGAAGAACAGGGAGCGGTGAGCAGTTCTTC.

V usage is TRBV7-6 and J usage is TRBJ2-6, with 8 bases identical to TRBD2. The CDR3 is 19 amino acids. The germline V gene encodes CDR1 SGHVS and CDR2 FNYEAQ. V was pared by 5 bases and J by 0 bases, with 12 bases of the junction left unmatched. The CDR3 loop reads CASSPKQAGDLSGANVLTF. CDR3 sequence (DNA): TGTGCCAGCAGCCCGAAACAAGCGGGGGACCTCTCTGGGGCCAACGTCCTGACTTTC.

This rearrangement joins TRBV7-8 to TRBJ1-4; 7 positions match TRBD1. Germline trimming cut 1 base from V and 7 bases from J; bases unmatched to any gene: 9. The CDR3 is made up of 16 amino acids. CDR1 SGHVS and CDR2 FQNEAQ come from the germline V gene. The CDR3, as DNA: TGTGCCAGCAGCTTAGTAGCAACAGGGGTCGGTGAAAAACTGTTTTTT. It is translated as CASSLVATGVGEKLFF.

The DNA of the CDR3 is TGTGCCAGTAGTCCTAGGCTTAACTATGGCTACACCTTC. Its protein product is CASSPRLNYGYTF. The genes are TRBV19 and TRBJ1-2; D unclear. V was cut by 5 bases and J by 1 base, with 8 bases left in between. CDR3 length equals 13 residues. CDR1 and CDR2 from the germline V gene are LNHDA and SQIVND (reference sequence). Together with reference TRBV19 and TRBJ1-2, the CDR3 gives the full variable domain: DGGITQSPKYLFRKEGQNVTLSCEQNLNHDAMYWYRQDPGQGLRLIYYSQIVNDFQKGDIAEGYSVSREKKESFPLTVTSAQKNPTAFYLCASSPRLNYGYTFGSGTRLTVV.

V and J are TRBV28 and TRBJ1-5, with TRBD1 matching 10 bases. CDR1 is MDHEN and CDR2 is SYDVKM in the germline V gene. This CDR3 contains 14 residues. The ends lost 4 bases at V and 5 bases at J; junction bases unmatched: 2. Written as DNA, the CDR3 is TGTGCCAGCAGTTGGGACAGGGGTCATCAGCCCCAGCATTTT. It yields the protein CASSWDRGHQPQHF.

V gene TRBV7-2 combines with J gene TRBJ1-1; D not certain. V shed 4 bases and J shed 0 bases, with 6 bases lying between them. This CDR3 spans 13 amino acids. CDR1 SGHTA and CDR2 FQGNSA come from the germline V gene. For the CDR3, the DNA is TGTGCCAGCAGCTCTAGTATGAACACTGAAGCTTTCTTT. Its protein product is CASSSSMNTEAFF.

The chain is built from TRBV29-1 and TRBJ1-3; D unclear. Germline V gives CDR1 SQVTM, CDR2 ANQGSEA. Trimming shortened V by 5 bases and J by 1 base, and 9 bases separated the two germline ends. The CDR3 spans 13 residues. The CDR3 reads CSVSTVSGNTIYF. DNA for the CDR3: TGCAGCGTTTCTACAGTATCTGGAAACACCATATATTTT.

This clone was seen only a few times. This sequence joins TRBV6-6 and TRBJ1-1, with TRBD1 as a possible D gene (5 bases). CDR3 length: 13 residues. The germline V gene encodes CDR1 MNHNY and CDR2 SVGAGI (reference sequence). The V end lost 8 bases, the J end lost 1 base, and 11 bases lay between the germline ends. CDR3 nucleotides: TGTGCCAGCGGCTTCAGGGAGAACACTGAAGCTTTCTTT. It encodes CASGFRENTEAFF.

The rearrangement uses TRBV7-9 and TRBJ1-6, with a weak D call TRBD1 (5 bases). The V gene lost 0 bases and the J gene lost 8 bases, with 11 bases spanning the gap. Germline assignment: CDR1 SEHNR and CDR2 FQNEAQ (reference sequence). The CDR3 runs 15 residues. CDR3 nucleotides: TGTGCCAGCAGCTTAGCGGGGGGGAGGGATTCACCCCTCCACTTT. Translation gives CASSLAGGRDSPLHF.

J is TRBJ2-3 and V is TRBV9, with TRBD1 matching 10 bases. This CDR3 contains 15 residues. V gave up 3 bases and J gave up 4 bases; unmatched junction bases: 5. Germline CDR1 and CDR2: SGDLS and YYNGEE. The CDR3 spells CASSGQGADPDTQYF. CDR3 bases: TGTGCCAGCAGCGGACAGGGGGCCGACCCAGATACGCAGTATTTT.